Below are 8 T cell receptor beta chains sequenced from a single sample in a study of shared clonotypes between healthy human individuals. Generated by immunoSEQ multiplex PCR, the TCRdb table keeps only in-frame clones and is missing some. This table has nearly 1,000,000 clones, over 75% appearing once. The sample taken for sequencing was memory CD4+ T cells sorted from blood. Noted subset: CD45RA-negative fraction. Receptor source: a young man in good health.

This clone was picked up a small number of times. The chain couples TRBV18 to TRBJ2-2, with TRBD1 identical over 8 bases. With 6 bases clipped from V and 1 base from J, the junction kept 4 bases outside the gene matches. In germline, CDR1 is KGHSH, CDR2 LQKENI. The CDR3 runs 15 residues. The CDR3 is CASSRGQGNTGELFF. DNA for the CDR3: TGTGCCAGCTCCCGCGGACAGGGGAACACCGGGGAGCTGTTTTTT.

V is TRBV30 and J is TRBJ1-5; no reliable D call. Germline loops: CDR1 GTSNPN, CDR2 SVGIG (reference sequence). Trimming cost V 3 bases and J 4 bases, with 13 bases left between them. The CDR3 spans 14 residues. CDR3 sequence reads: CAWSKGLSNQPQHF. DNA for the CDR3: TGTGCCTGGAGCAAAGGACTGAGTAATCAGCCCCAGCATTTT.

J is TRBJ1-6 and V is TRBV5-1, with D perhaps TRBD1 (6 bases). Germline values: CDR1 SGHRS, CDR2 YFSETQ. CDR3 length: 15 residues. V was clipped by 2 bases and J by 7 bases, with 13 bases between them. The CDR3 DNA is TGCGCCAGCAGCTTCGAAACAGGGATGAATTCACCCCTCCACTTT. Its translation is CASSFETGMNSPLHF.

V is TRBV7-9 and J is TRBJ1-2, with 7 bases fitting TRBD1. The CDR3 extends over 19 amino acids. Trimming took 5 bases from V and 4 from J; bases not matched to a gene: 22. Germline V CDR1 and CDR2: SEHNR, FQNEAQ (reference sequence). This CDR3 is CASSTHVSSTGEGGYGYTF. The CDR3 DNA reads as TGTGCCAGCAGCACCCACGTTTCCTCAACAGGGGAAGGAGGCTATGGCTACACCTTC.

V gene TRBV2 combines with J gene TRBJ2-1; D is perhaps TRBD2 (6 bases). Germline V CDR1 and CDR2: SNHLY, FYNNEI. The CDR3 is 14 residues long. The ends were cut back, 4 bases at V and 9 bases at J, with 16 bases in the middle. CDR3 in amino acids: CASSVEAPAGEQFF. CDR3 DNA: TGTGCCAGCAGTGTTGAGGCCCCAGCGGGTGAGCAGTTCTTC. Filled out from reference TRBV2 and TRBJ2-1, the complete variable domain reads EPEVTQTPSHQVTQMGQEVILRCVPISNHLYFYWYRQILGQKVEFLVSFYNNEISEKSEIFDDQFSVERPDGSNFTLKIRSTKLEDSAMYFCASSVEAPAGEQFFGPGTRLTVL.

This clone was seen ten or more times. The rearrangement uses TRBV30 and TRBJ2-6; either TRBD1 or TRBD2 may fit D (5 bases each). Germline V CDR1 and CDR2: GTSNPN, SVGIG (reference sequence). V was trimmed by 3 bases and J by 2 bases, leaving 17 bases between them. The CDR3 sequence is 17 residues long. CDR3 protein: CAWSRGRVNPGANVLTF. CDR3 coding DNA: TGTGCCTGGAGCCGGGGCAGGGTAAATCCTGGGGCCAACGTCCTGACTTTC.

Notes on this clone: The junction differs from germline at one of its ends, possibly a read error. V and J are TRBV11-1 and TRBJ2-1; no clear D gene. Per the germline V gene, CDR1 is SGHAT and CDR2 is FQDESV (reference sequence). The CDR3 covers 14 residues. The chain's CDR3 is CASSLWQDYNVQFF. The CDR3 nucleotides are TGTGCCAGCAGCTTATGGCAAGATTACAATGTGCAGTTCTTC.

Note on this clone: This specimen includes other DNA sequences encoding the same CDR3. CDR3 nucleotide sequence: TGCGCCAGCAGCCTTACAGGGGGAACAGATACGCAGTATTTT. Its protein product is CASSLTGGTDTQYF. The rearrangement joins TRBV4-3 to TRBJ2-3; 8 bases are shared with TRBD1. The CDR3 has 14 amino acids. Germline lookup yields CDR1 LGHNA and CDR2 YSLEER. The J segment lost 3 bases and the V segment lost 4 bases, leaving 3 bases of the junction unmatched.